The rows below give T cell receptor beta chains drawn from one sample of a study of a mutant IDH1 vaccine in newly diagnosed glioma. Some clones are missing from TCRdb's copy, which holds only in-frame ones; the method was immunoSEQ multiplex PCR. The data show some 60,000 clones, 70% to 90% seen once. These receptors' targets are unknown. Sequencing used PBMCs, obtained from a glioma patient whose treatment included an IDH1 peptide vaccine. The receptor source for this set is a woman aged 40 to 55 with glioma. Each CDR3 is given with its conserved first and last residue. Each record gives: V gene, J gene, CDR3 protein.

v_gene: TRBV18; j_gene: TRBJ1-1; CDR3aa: CASSPASMNTEAFF
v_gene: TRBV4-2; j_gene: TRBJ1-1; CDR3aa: CASSQDVGRLFNTEAFF
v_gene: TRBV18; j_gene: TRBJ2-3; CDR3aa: CASSPGQAGADTQYF
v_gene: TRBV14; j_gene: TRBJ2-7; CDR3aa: CASSQERGGYEQYF
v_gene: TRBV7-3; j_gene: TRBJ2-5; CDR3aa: CASSPSRRSGKAETQYF
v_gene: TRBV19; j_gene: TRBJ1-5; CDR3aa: CASSIQGGQPQHF
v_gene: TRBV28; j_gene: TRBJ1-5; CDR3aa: CASQTGNSNQPQHF
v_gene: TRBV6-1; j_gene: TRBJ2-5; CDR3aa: CASSERVDPTAQYF
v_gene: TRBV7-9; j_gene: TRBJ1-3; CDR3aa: CASSQQGIGNTIYF
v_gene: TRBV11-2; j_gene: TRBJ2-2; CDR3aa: CASSLPMGFSLTGELFF
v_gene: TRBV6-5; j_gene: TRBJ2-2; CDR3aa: CASSYASRWTGELFF
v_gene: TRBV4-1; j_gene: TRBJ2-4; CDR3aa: CASSQPTSASGVIQYF
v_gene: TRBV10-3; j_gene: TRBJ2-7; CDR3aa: CAIRRAGGPSEQYF
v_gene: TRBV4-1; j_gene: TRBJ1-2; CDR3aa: CASSPSSLGASSPTGTNYGYTF
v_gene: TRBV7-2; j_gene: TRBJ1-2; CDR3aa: CASSPDRGDGYTF
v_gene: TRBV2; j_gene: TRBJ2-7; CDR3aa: CASTKRQTTYEQYF
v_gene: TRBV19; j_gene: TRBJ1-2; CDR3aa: CASTNLGGRGVRGYTF
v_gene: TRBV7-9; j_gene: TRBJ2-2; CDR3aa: CASSPRAGELFF
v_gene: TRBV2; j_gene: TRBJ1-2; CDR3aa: CASKLSGSTQGTYGYTF
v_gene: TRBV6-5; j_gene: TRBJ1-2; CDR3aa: CASSRTDNYGYTF
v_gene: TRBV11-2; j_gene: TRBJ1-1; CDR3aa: CASSLRISKTNTEAFF
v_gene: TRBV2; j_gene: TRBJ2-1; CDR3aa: CASSAGSYNEQFF
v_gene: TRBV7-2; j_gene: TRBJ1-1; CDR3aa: CASSLENSEAFF
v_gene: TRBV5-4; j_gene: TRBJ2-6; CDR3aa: CASSLGTIRTGANVLTF
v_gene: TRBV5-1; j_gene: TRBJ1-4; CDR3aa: CASSLTGTNEKLFF
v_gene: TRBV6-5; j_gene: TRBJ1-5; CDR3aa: CASSAGTGGNQPQHF
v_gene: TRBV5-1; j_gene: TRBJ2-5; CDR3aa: CASSEYSGRAGETQYF
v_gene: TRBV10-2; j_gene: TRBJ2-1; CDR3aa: CASSEFLNEQFF
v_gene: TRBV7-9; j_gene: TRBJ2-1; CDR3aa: CASSPGMEQFF
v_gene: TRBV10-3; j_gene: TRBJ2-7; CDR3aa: CAISESKIPSGTYEQYF
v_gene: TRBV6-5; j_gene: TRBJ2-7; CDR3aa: CASSYTPQAEQYF
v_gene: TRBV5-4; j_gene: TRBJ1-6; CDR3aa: CASSYEGSYNSPLHF
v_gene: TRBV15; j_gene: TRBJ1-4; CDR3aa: CATSRPPQGGSNEKLFF
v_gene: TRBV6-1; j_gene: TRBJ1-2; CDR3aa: CASSERLQGVSGYTF
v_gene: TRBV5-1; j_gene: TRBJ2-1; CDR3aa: CASSYRTGGDNEQFF
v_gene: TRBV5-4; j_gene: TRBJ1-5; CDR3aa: CASSLLGQPQHF
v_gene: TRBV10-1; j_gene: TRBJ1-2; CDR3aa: CASSESKSYGYTF
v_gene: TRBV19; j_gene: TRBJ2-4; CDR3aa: CASIAPKEGPNIQYF
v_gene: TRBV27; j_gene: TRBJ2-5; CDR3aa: CASSLMGGDGTQYF
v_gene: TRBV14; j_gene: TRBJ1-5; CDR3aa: CASSQGNGWDQPQHF
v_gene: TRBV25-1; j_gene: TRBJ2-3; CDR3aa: CASSEGTGIRTDTQYF